This T cell receptor (beta chain) was recovered during a study of identical twins. Findings of the study overall: Cord blood beta clonotypes present at high abundance carried fewer insertions; no such pattern appeared in memory repertoires.

MiXCR, applied by TCRdb to the 5' RACE reads, yields one record per CDR3 protein. The sample lists around 680,000 distinct CDR3 sequences, around 8.3% occurring once. On this clonotype itself: Its target is not known.

This CDR3 comprises 13 residues. In germline, CDR1 is SQVTM, CDR2 ANQGSEA. Trimming removed 7 bases from V and 10 bases from J; junction bases left unmatched: 9. These same data were also listed under a study on yellow fever vaccine responses in identical twins.

V gene TRBV29-1 combines with J gene TRBJ1-6; TRBD1 agrees at 8 bases. This TCR was sampled from a woman younger than 30 in good health. Material for sequencing was PBMCs. CDR3 amino acids: CSAGQGGQSPLHF. The CDR3 DNA reads as TGCAGCGCCGGACAGGGCGGACAATCACCCCTCCACTTT.